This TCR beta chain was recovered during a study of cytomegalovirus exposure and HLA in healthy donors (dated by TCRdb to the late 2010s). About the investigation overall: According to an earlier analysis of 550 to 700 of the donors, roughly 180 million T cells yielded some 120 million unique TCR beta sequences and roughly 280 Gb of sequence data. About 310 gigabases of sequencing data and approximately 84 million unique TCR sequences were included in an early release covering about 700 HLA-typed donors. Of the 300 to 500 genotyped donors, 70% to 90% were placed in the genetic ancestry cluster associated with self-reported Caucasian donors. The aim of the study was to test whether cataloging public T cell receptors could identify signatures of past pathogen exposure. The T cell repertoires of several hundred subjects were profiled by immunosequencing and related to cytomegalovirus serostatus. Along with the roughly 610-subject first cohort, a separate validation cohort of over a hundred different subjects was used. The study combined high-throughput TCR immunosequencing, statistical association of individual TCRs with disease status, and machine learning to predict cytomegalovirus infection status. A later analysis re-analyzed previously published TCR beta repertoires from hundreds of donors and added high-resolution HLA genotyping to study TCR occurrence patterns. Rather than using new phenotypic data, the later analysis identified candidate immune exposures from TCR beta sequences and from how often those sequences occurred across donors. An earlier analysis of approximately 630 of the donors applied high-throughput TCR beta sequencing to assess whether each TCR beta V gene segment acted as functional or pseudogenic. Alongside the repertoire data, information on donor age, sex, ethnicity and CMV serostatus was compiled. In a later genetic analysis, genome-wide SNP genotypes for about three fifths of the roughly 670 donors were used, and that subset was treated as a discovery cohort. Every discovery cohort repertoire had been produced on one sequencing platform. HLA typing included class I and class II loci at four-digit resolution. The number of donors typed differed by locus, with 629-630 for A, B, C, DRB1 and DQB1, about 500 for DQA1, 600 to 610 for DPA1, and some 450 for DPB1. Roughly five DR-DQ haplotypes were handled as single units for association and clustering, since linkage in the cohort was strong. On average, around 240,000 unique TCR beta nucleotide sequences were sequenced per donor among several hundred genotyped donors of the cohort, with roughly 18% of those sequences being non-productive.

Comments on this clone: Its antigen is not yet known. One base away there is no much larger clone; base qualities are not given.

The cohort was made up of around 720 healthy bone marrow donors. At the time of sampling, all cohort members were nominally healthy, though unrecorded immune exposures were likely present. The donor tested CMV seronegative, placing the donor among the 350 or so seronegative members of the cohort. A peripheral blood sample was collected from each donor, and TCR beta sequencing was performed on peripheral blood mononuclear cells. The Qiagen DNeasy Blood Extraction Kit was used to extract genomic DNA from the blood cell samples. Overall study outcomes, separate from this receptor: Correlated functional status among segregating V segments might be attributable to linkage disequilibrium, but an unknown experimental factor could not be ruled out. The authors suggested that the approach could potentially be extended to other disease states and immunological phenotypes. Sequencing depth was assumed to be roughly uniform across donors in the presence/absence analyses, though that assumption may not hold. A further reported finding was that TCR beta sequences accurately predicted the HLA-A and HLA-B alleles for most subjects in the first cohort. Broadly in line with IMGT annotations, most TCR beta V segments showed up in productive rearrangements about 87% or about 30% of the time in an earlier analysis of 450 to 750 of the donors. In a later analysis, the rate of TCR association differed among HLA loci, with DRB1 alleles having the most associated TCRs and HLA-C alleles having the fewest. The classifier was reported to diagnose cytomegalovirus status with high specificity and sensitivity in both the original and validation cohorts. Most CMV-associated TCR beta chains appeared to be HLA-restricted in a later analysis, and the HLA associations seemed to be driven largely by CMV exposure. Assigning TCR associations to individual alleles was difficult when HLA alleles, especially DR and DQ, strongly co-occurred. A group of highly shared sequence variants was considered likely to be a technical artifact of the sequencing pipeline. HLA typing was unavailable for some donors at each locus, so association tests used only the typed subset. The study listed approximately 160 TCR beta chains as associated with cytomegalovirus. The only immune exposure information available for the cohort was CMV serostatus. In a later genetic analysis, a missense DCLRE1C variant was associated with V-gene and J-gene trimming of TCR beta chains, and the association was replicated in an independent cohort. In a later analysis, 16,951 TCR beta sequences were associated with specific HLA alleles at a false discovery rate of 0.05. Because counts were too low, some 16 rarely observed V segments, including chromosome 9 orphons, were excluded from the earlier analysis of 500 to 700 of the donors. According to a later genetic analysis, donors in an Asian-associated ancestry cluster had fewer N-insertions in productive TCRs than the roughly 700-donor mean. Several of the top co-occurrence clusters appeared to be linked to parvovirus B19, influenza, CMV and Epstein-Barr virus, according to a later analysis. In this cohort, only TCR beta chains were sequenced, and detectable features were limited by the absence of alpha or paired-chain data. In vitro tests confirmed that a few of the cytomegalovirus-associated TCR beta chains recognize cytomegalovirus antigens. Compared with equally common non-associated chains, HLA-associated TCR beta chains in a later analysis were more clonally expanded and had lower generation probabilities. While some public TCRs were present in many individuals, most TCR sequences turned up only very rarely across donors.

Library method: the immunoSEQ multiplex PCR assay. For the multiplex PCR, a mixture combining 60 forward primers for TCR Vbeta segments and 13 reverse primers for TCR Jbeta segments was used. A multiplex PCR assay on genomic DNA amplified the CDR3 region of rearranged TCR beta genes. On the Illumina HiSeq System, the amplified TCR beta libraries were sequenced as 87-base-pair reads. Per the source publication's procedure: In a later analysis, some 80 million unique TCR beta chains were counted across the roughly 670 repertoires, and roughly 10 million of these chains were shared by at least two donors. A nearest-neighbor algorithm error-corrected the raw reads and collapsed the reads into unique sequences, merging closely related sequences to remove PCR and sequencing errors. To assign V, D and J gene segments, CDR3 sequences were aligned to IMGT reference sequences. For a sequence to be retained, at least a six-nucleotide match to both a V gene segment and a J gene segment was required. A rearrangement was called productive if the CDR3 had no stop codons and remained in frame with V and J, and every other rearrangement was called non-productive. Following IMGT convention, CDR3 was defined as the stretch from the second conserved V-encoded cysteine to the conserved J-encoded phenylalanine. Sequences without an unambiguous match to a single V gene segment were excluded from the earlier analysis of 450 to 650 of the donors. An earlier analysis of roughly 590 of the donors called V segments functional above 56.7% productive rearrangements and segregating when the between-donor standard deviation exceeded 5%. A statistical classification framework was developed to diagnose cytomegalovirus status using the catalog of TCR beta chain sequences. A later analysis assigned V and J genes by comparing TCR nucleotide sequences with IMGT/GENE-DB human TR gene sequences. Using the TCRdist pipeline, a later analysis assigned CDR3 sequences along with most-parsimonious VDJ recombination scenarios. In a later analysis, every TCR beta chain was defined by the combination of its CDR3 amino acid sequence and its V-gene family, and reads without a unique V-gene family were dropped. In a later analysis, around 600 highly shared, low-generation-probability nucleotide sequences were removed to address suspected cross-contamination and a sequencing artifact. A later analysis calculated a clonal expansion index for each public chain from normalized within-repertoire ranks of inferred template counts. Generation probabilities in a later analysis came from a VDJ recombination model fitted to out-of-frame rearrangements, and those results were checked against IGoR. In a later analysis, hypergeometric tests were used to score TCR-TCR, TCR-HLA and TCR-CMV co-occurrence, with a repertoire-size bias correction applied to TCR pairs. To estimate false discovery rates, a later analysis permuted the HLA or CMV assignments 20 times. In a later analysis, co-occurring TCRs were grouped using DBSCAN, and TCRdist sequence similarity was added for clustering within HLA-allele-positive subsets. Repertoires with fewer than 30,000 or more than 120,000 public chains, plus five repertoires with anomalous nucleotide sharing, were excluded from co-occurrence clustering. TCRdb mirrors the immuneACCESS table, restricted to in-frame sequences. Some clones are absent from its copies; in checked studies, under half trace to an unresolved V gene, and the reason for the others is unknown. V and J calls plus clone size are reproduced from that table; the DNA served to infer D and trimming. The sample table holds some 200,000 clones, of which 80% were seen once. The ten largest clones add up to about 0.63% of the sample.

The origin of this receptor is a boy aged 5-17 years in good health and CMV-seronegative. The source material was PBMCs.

The base sequence is TGTGCCAGCTCCGCCGGGTCCCTCTACACCTTC. It encodes CASSAGSLYTF. The rearrangement combines TRBV18 with TRBJ1-2; the D gene is not confidently resolved. From the cysteine through the phenylalanine, the CDR3 covers 11 amino acids. The kept DNA is CDR3 alone, 33 bases in frame from the first base. Trimming takes 6 bases from V and 10 bases from J, and the germline ends sit 12 bases apart. From the germline V gene, CDR1 is KGHSH and CDR2 is LQKENI.